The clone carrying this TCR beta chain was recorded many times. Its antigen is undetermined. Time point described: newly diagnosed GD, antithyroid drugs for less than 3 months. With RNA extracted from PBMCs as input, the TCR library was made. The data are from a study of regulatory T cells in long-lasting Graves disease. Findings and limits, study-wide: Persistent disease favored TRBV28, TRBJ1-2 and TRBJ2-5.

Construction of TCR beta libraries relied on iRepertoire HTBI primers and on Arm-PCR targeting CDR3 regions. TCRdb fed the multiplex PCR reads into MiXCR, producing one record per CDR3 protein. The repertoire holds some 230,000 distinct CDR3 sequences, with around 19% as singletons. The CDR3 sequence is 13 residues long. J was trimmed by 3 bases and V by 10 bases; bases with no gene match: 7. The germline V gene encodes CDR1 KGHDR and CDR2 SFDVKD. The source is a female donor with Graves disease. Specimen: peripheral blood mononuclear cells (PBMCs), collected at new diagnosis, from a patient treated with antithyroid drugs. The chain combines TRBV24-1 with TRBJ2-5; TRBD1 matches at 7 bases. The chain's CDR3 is CATSRQGEETQYF. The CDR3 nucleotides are TGTGCCACTTCCCGACAGGGCGAAGAGACCCAGTACTTC.